The next 30 T cell receptor beta chains were all read from a single sample in a study of cytomegalovirus exposure and HLA in healthy donors. The PCR used 60 Vbeta and 13 Jbeta primers. Measured with immunoSEQ multiplex PCR; TCRdb has only the in-frame clones, and not every one. This table has roughly 76,000 clones, around 80% appearing once. Sequenced material: PBMCs. The receptors here all came from a man younger than 45 in good health and CMV-seronegative.

This clone was observed once. V usage is TRBV27 and J usage is TRBJ1-5; D perhaps matches TRBD1 (6 bases). V shed 5 bases and J shed 1 base, with 21 bases lying between them. Germline V gene sequence: CDR1 MNHEY, CDR2 SMNVEV (reference sequence). This CDR3 is built from 18 residues. The CDR3 DNA sequence: TGTGCCAGCAGTCCGACAGGATCCTGGTCTAGGAGCAATCAGCCCCAGCATTTT. It encodes CASSPTGSWSRSNQPQHF.

This chain links TRBV7-8 with TRBJ2-6; the D is unclear. V lost 2 bases and J lost 0, with 8 bases in between. The CDR3 consists of 16 residues. Germline lookup yields CDR1 SGHVS and CDR2 FQNEAQ. The CDR3 spells CASSLYLSSGANVLTF. DNA for the CDR3: TGTGCCAGCAGCTTATACCTCAGCTCTGGGGCCAACGTCCTGACTTTC.

The chain links TRBV29-1 to TRBJ2-5; D may be TRBD2 (6 bases). This CDR3 contains 13 residues. The germline gives CDR1 SQVTM, CDR2 ANQGSEA. V lost 7 bases and J 2 bases, leaving 14 bases between the germline ends. The DNA of the CDR3 is TGCAGCGGATGGGGGGAGAGACAAGAGACCCAGTACTTC. Amino acids: CSGWGERQETQYF.

The count of this clone is one. This rearrangement joins TRBV2 to TRBJ1-1; tentative D call: TRBD1 (6 bases). This CDR3 is built from 13 residues. Germline V gene lookup returns CDR1 SNHLY and CDR2 FYNNEI. V gave up 6 bases and J gave up 0 bases, with 8 bases separating them. CDR3 in amino acids: CASSWTVNTEAFF. The CDR3 bases are TGTGCCAGCAGCTGGACAGTGAACACTGAAGCTTTCTTT. The variable domain in full, with the rest retrieved from reference TRBV2 and TRBJ1-1, is EPEVTQTPSHQVTQMGQEVILRCVPISNHLYFYWYRQILGQKVEFLVSFYNNEISEKSEIFDDQFSVERPDGSNFTLKIRSTKLEDSAMYFCASSWTVNTEAFFGQGTRLTVV.

This clone has just one count. V gene TRBV19 combines with J gene TRBJ1-2; D might be TRBD1 (5 bases). The V gene lost 7 bases and the J gene lost 3 bases, with 15 bases spanning the gap. The CDR3 consists of 14 residues. Germline values: CDR1 LNHDA, CDR2 SQIVND (reference sequence). The chain's CDR3 is CASMGRDGDYGYTF. DNA for the CDR3: TGTGCCAGTATGGGGCGGGACGGAGACTATGGCTACACCTTC. The complete variable domain, with remaining parts taken from reference TRBV19 and TRBJ1-2, reads DGGITQSPKYLFRKEGQNVTLSCEQNLNHDAMYWYRQDPGQGLRLIYYSQIVNDFQKGDIAEGYSVSREKKESFPLTVTSAQKNPTAFYLCASMGRDGDYGYTFGSGTRLTVV.

V and J are TRBV11-3 and TRBJ2-2, with D perhaps matching TRBD2 (6 bases). V shed 1 base and J shed 4 bases, with 13 bases lying between them. The CDR3 extends over 16 amino acids. From germline, CDR1 is SGHNT and CDR2 YENEEA. CDR3 coding DNA: TGTGCCAGCAGCTTAGGAGGAGGGCTAGTCACCGGGGAGCTGTTTTTT. This codes for CASSLGGGLVTGELFF.

The chain is built from TRBV11-2 and TRBJ2-7; TRBD1 agrees at 8 bases. The CDR3 loop spans 15 amino acids. Trimming at V came to 5 bases and at J to 2 bases, leaving 8 bases not matched to a gene. Germline V gives CDR1 SGHAT, CDR2 FQNNGV. The CDR3 region has the DNA TGTGCCAGCAGCCCGGACAGGGATGCCCCCTACGAGCAGTACTTC. Protein product: CASSPDRDAPYEQYF.

The rearrangement uses TRBV30 and TRBJ2-2; 9 bases map to TRBD1. This CDR3 contains 15 residues. Trimming at V came to 2 bases and at J to 4 bases, leaving 5 bases not matched to a gene. Germline CDR1 and CDR2: GTSNPN and SVGIG (reference sequence). The CDR3 sequence: CAWSRDRVFTGELFF. CDR3 in DNA: TGTGCCTGGAGTCGGGACAGGGTATTCACCGGGGAGCTGTTTTTT.

The chain combines TRBV11-3 with TRBJ2-7; D possibly corresponds to TRBD2 (6 bases). The germline V and J ends were trimmed by 1 base and 5 bases, with 9 bases remaining between them. Germline V gene sequence: CDR1 SGHNT, CDR2 YENEEA. CDR3 length: 13 residues. CDR3 sequence: CASSLGDSHEQYF. CDR3 sequence (DNA): TGTGCCAGCAGCTTAGGGGACTCTCACGAGCAGTACTTC.

The chain couples TRBV19 to TRBJ2-1; perhaps TRBD2 as D (6 bases). The germline gives CDR1 LNHDA, CDR2 SQIVND (reference sequence). The CDR3 runs to 13 residues. Trimming cost V 5 bases and J 5 bases, with 10 bases left between them. For the CDR3, the DNA is TGTGCCAGTAGTTTGGGGGAGGACAATGAGCAGTTCTTC. This gives the protein CASSLGEDNEQFF.

V is TRBV7-9 and J is TRBJ1-4, with a weak D call TRBD1 (5 bases). The germline gives CDR1 SEHNR, CDR2 FQNEAQ (reference sequence). The CDR3 covers 14 residues. With 3 bases removed from V and 4 bases from J, the gap between germline ends came to 9 bases. CDR3 protein: CASSFARGNEKLFF. CDR3 coding DNA: TGTGCCAGCAGCTTCGCAAGGGGTAATGAAAAACTGTTTTTT.

This chain connects TRBV28 to TRBJ2-4, with TRBD2 as a possible D gene (6 bases). The CDR3 runs to 12 residues. The germline gives CDR1 MDHEN, CDR2 SYDVKM. V was shortened by 8 bases and J by 13 bases, with 18 bases between the two germline ends. This CDR3 is CASAANPGLQYF. The CDR3 coding sequence is TGTGCCAGCGCAGCAAACCCGGGACTCCAGTACTTC. The variable domain in full, with the rest retrieved from reference TRBV28 and TRBJ2-4, is DVKVTQSSRYLVKRTGEKVFLECVQDMDHENMFWYRQDPGLGLRLIYFSYDVKMKEKGDIPEGYSVSREKKERFSLILESASTNQTSMYLCASAANPGLQYFGAGTRLSVL.

The V gene is TRBV5-1, the J gene TRBJ1-2; no clear D. The CDR3 has 17 amino acids. V was cut by 1 base and J by 0 bases, with 16 bases left in between. The germline V gene encodes CDR1 SGHRS and CDR2 YFSETQ. The CDR3 DNA sequence: TGCGCCAGCAGCTTGACGCCAACTCCGCTTACTAACTATGGCTACACCTTC. Translated, it gives CASSLTPTPLTNYGYTF.

The chain is built from TRBV15 and TRBJ2-7; maybe TRBD1 (6 bases). Germline CDR1 is LNHNV and CDR2 is YYDKDF (reference sequence). There are 13 residues in the CDR3. The V end was cut by 4 bases, the J end by 5 bases, with 12 bases between. The CDR3 spells CATSTNRADEQYF. In DNA, the CDR3 is TGTGCCACCAGCACCAACAGGGCCGACGAGCAGTACTTC.

The J gene is TRBJ1-6, the V gene TRBV30; D might be TRBD1 (5 bases). Germline loops: CDR1 GTSNPN, CDR2 SVGIG (reference sequence). Deletions cut 0 bases from V and 4 bases from J, with 16 bases between. The CDR3 spans 17 residues. The CDR3: CAWSVRGPDRYNSPLHF. CDR3 DNA sequence: TGTGCCTGGAGTGTAAGGGGCCCTGATCGTTATAATTCACCCCTCCACTTT.

V usage is TRBV25-1 and J usage is TRBJ2-1; 9 bases fit TRBD2. Trimming at V came to 3 bases and at J to 1 base, leaving 7 bases not matched to a gene. CDR3 length: 17 amino acids. Germline V gene lookup returns CDR1 MGHDK and CDR2 SYGVNS. The CDR3 region is CASSDIAGLASYNEQFF. CDR3 DNA sequence: TGTGCCAGCAGTGATATTGCGGGACTAGCTTCCTACAATGAGCAGTTCTTC.

The chain joins TRBV9 to TRBJ2-5, with D possibly TRBD2 on 5 matching bases. The length of the CDR3 is 12 residues. Trimming removed 3 bases at V and 6 bases at J, with 9 bases between. The germline V gene encodes CDR1 SGDLS and CDR2 YYNGEE. The CDR3 loop reads CASSGGEKTQYF. The CDR3 DNA reads as TGTGCCAGCAGCGGTGGGGAGAAGACCCAGTACTTC.

The chain recombines TRBV4-1 with TRBJ2-3; no definite D call. Trimming stripped 0 bases from V and 6 bases from J, with 10 bases between. CDR3 size: 14 residues. Germline lookup yields CDR1 MGHRA and CDR2 YSYEKL. The CDR3 coding sequence is TGCGCCAGCAGCCAAGATCCATCCGAGGATACGCAGTATTTT. Amino acid sequence: CASSQDPSEDTQYF.

The chain combines TRBV30 with TRBJ1-1; D remains unclear. Between the trimmed V and J ends, which lost 1 base and 2 bases, there was a span of 11 bases. CDR1 is GTSNPN, CDR2 SVGIG, per germline (reference sequence). The CDR3 loop spans 14 amino acids. CDR3 sequence: CAWSARGGNTEAFF. As DNA, the CDR3 is TGTGCCTGGAGTGCCCGAGGAGGAAACACTGAAGCTTTCTTT. Looking up the rest from reference TRBV30 and TRBJ1-1 gives the full variable domain: SQTIHQWPATLVQPVGSPLSLECTVEGTSNPNLYWYRQAAGRGLQLLFYSVGIGQISSEVPQNLSASRPQDRQFILSSKKLLLSDSGFYLCAWSARGGNTEAFFGQGTRLTVV.

Only one count was recorded for this clone. The CDR3 DNA reads as TGTGCCAGCAGCTTCAGGGGTGGGACCCAGTACTTC. Amino acid sequence: CASSFRGGTQYF. This chain uses TRBV7-2 with TRBJ2-5, with a tentative D call TRBD1 (6 bases). The V gene lost 3 bases and the J gene lost 7 bases, with 9 bases spanning the gap. The CDR3 is 12 residues long. Germline-derived CDR1 and CDR2 are SGHTA and FQGNSA.

The chain employs TRBV4-3 and TRBJ2-2; D is undetermined. Germline CDR1 reads LGHNA; CDR2 reads YSLEER. This CDR3 region has 16 residues. V was shortened by 0 bases and J by 0 bases, with 8 bases between the two germline ends. CDR3: CASSQESNANTGELFF. CDR3 bases: TGCGCCAGCAGCCAAGAATCTAACGCGAACACCGGGGAGCTGTTTTTT.

V usage is TRBV29-1 and J usage is TRBJ2-2; TRBD1 agrees at 8 bases. This CDR3 is built from 14 residues. Germline V gives CDR1 SQVTM, CDR2 ANQGSEA. Trimming cost V 1 base and J 5 bases; bases outside gene matches: 3. CDR3 nucleotide sequence: TGCAGCGTTGAAGCCAGGACAGGGACCGGGGAGCTGTTTTTT. It encodes CSVEARTGTGELFF.

The CDR3 here is CASSSGASGYEQYF. Here the CDR3 DNA reads TGTGCCAGCAGTAGTGGGGCTAGCGGCTACGAGCAGTACTTC. The chain recombines TRBV6-6 with TRBJ2-7; the match to TRBD2 covers 7 bases. V dropped 5 bases and J dropped 3; count of bases not matched to a gene: 7. This CDR3 is built from 14 residues. Germline CDR1 is MNHNY and CDR2 is SVGAGI (reference sequence).

Only a few counts were recorded for this clone. The chain links TRBV6-5 to TRBJ2-7; D unresolved. Germline loops: CDR1 MNHEY, CDR2 SVGAGI. The CDR3 sequence is 13 residues long. V lost 6 bases and J 7 bases, leaving 16 bases between the germline ends. The CDR3 here is CASSPGPRREQYF. The CDR3 nucleotides are TGTGCCAGCAGCCCCGGCCCTCGGCGGGAGCAGTACTTC.

This clone was seen a single time. The V and J genes are TRBV21-1 and TRBJ2-5; TRBD2, the table's D call, lacks a check against the DNA. TRBV21-1 is termed a pseudogene. The CDR3 runs 15 residues. The DNA of the CDR3 is TGTGCCAGCAGCATTCGACTAGCGGGCCGAGAGACCCAGTACTTC. Protein: CASSIRLAGRETQYF.

The rearrangement links TRBV28 to TRBJ1-2; D call uncertain. V was pared by 2 bases and J by 8 bases, with 15 bases between. This CDR3 contains 14 residues. Per the germline V gene, CDR1 is MDHEN and CDR2 is SYDVKM. As DNA, the CDR3 is TGTGCCAGCAGTTTAAACGGAGGCCTACGAGGCTACACCTTC. The encoded protein is CASSLNGGLRGYTF.

This clone showed up just a few times. The rearrangement uses TRBV7-2 and TRBJ2-7, with unresolved D. The V end lost 1 base, the J end lost 4 bases, and 14 bases lay between the germline ends. CDR3 size: 15 residues. Germline CDR1 is SGHTA and CDR2 is FQGNSA. CDR3 residues: CASSLVDSPLYEQYF. DNA for the CDR3: TGTGCCAGCAGCTTAGTAGACTCTCCCCTGTACGAGCAGTACTTC.

The gene calls are TRBV5-4 and TRBJ2-2, with D perhaps matching TRBD1 (6 bases). V lost 0 bases and J 7 bases, leaving 7 bases between the germline ends. CDR3 size: 13 residues. CDR1 is SGHNT and CDR2 is YYREEE in the germline V gene (reference sequence). CDR3: CASSLGGLGELFF. In nucleotides, the CDR3 is TGTGCCAGCAGCTTGGGGGGGCTCGGGGAGCTGTTTTTT.

The rearrangement uses TRBV7-8 and TRBJ2-3; a weak D match, TRBD2 (6 bases). The length of the CDR3 is 13 residues. Between the trimmed V and J ends, which lost 3 bases and 12 bases, there was a span of 16 bases. CDR1 is SGHVS and CDR2 is FQNEAQ in the germline V gene. CDR3 in amino acids: CASSFSGTPTQYF. CDR3 coding DNA: TGTGCCAGCAGCTTTTCCGGGACTCCTACACAGTATTTT. The full variable domain, its missing parts supplied by reference TRBV7-8 and TRBJ2-3, is GAGVSQSPRYKVAKRGQDVALRCDPISGHVSLFWYQQALGQGPEFLTYFQNEAQLDKSGLPSDRFFAERPEGSVSTLKIQRTQQEDSAVYLCASSFSGTPTQYFGPGTRLTVL.

This clone was observed a single time. V and J are TRBV6-6 and TRBJ1-2; weak D call: TRBD1 (5 bases). Trimming shortened V by 6 bases and J by 5 bases, and 13 bases separated the two germline ends. CDR1 MNHNY and CDR2 SVGAGI come from the germline V gene (reference sequence). CDR3 size: 13 residues. For the CDR3, the DNA is TGTGCCAGCAGACCCGGGACTGTGTATGGCTACACCTTC. The encoded protein is CASRPGTVYGYTF.